Each of the 19 T cell receptor beta chains below was sequenced from the same sample in a study of T cell responses to AZD1222 COVID-19 vaccine. Profiling relied on immunoSEQ multiplex PCR, and the TCRdb table lists in-frame clones only, not all of them. Among over 130,000 clones listed, around 90% were seen once. The sequences come from peripheral blood, collected 28 days after the second AZD1222 dose. These receptors all stem from an adult who received the AZD1222 COVID-19 vaccine.

The chain joins TRBV9 to TRBJ1-1; D is unclear. The CDR3 has 11 residues. V lost 4 bases and J 7 bases, leaving 8 bases between the germline ends. CDR1 is SGDLS, CDR2 YYNGEE, per germline. Written as DNA, the CDR3 is TGTGCCAGCAGCCCCAAGAGTGAAGCTTTCTTT. It is translated as CASSPKSEAFF. The full variable domain, completed using reference TRBV9 and TRBJ1-1, is DSGVTQTPKHLITATGQRVTLRCSPRSGDLSVYWYQQSLDQGLQFLIQYYNGEERAKGNILERFSAQQFPDLHSELNLSSLELGDSALYFCASSPKSEAFFGQGTRLTVV.

The V call is TRBV5-6, the J call TRBJ2-1; D is uncertain. The CDR3 is made up of 12 amino acids. V lost 5 bases and J lost 7, with 10 bases in between. The germline V gene has CDR1 SGHDT and CDR2 YYEEEE. This chain's CDR3 is CASSPRWNEQFF. CDR3 coding DNA: TGTGCCAGCAGTCCTCGGTGGAATGAGCAGTTCTTC.

CDR3 in amino acids: CASSEIWENTEAFF. Written as DNA, the CDR3 is TGTGCCAGCAGTGAAATTTGGGAGAACACTGAAGCTTTCTTT. The chain employs TRBV6-1 and TRBJ1-1; no definite D call. The germline V gene encodes CDR1 MNHNS and CDR2 SASEGT. This CDR3 contains 14 residues. V lost 2 bases, J lost 1 base, and 8 bases lay in between.

The rearrangement joins TRBV5-5 to TRBJ1-5; D remains ambiguous. V was shortened by 2 bases and J by 6 bases, with 9 bases between the two germline ends. There are 13 residues in the CDR3. Per germline, CDR1 SGHKS and CDR2 YYEKEE (reference sequence). CDR3: CASSFQSTQPQHF. CDR3 coding DNA: TGTGCCAGCAGCTTCCAGTCGACTCAGCCCCAGCATTTT.

This sequence joins TRBV18 and TRBJ2-5; TRBD1 matches at 10 bases. Germline V lookup: CDR1 KGHSH, CDR2 LQKENI. Trimming removed 3 bases from V and 5 bases from J; junction bases left unmatched: 12. This CDR3 has 17 amino acids. The CDR3 region has the DNA TGTGCCAGCTCACCGTTTTTTCCGGGACAGGGGACGGAGACCCAGTACTTC. Protein sequence: CASSPFFPGQGTETQYF.

A few counts support this clone. V is TRBV4-1 and J is TRBJ2-2; D possibly corresponds to TRBD2 (6 bases). With 5 bases removed from V and 6 bases from J, the gap between germline ends came to 10 bases. Per germline, CDR1 MGHRA and CDR2 YSYEKL. This CDR3 has 13 residues. As DNA, the CDR3 is TGCGCCAGCAGCTTGCCTAGCGCCGGGGAGCTGTTTTTT. Translation gives CASSLPSAGELFF.

This clone occurred many times. The DNA for the CDR3 is TGTGCCAGCAGTTACTATGGGACAGGGGGGACCGGGGAGCTGTTTTTT. Its protein is CASSYYGTGGTGELFF. J is TRBJ2-2 and V is TRBV28, with 11 positions matching TRBD1. Germline values: CDR1 MDHEN, CDR2 SYDVKM. Losses at the gene ends were 4 bases for V and 5 bases for J; bases not matched to a gene: 6. This CDR3 is built from 16 residues.

V is TRBV5-1 and J is TRBJ2-3; D unclear. Germline loops: CDR1 SGHRS, CDR2 YFSETQ. V lost 0 bases and J 9 bases, leaving 14 bases between the germline ends. The CDR3 runs 14 residues. CDR3 sequence reads: CASSLEASSRTQYF. For the CDR3, the DNA is TGCGCCAGCAGCTTGGAGGCTAGTAGTCGGACGCAGTATTTT.

The J gene is TRBJ2-3, the V gene TRBV11-2, with D perhaps matching TRBD2 (5 bases). The V gene lost 5 bases and the J gene lost 10 bases, with 13 bases spanning the gap. The CDR3 has 12 amino acids. CDR1 is SGHAT and CDR2 is FQNNGV in the germline V gene. CDR3 DNA: TGTGCCAGCAGCCCTCAGGCGGGTGCGCAGTATTTT. It codes for CASSPQAGAQYF.

The rearrangement uses TRBV14 and TRBJ2-3; D not certain. The CDR3 has 18 amino acids. V lost 0 bases, J lost 0 bases, and 16 bases lay in between. Germline CDR1 and CDR2: SGHDN and FVKESK. CDR3 nucleotide sequence: TGTGCCAGCAGCCAAGAGGGATATCAAGTGTTTAGCACAGATACGCAGTATTTT. This gives the protein CASSQEGYQVFSTDTQYF.

The V gene is TRBV9, the J gene TRBJ2-5; 7 bases fit TRBD1. In germline, CDR1 is SGDLS, CDR2 YYNGEE. There are 14 residues in the CDR3. V was pared by 3 bases and J by 5 bases, with 7 bases of the junction left unmatched. For the CDR3, the DNA is TGTGCCAGCAGCGCAGGGACAGTGGTTGAGACCCAGTACTTC. Protein product: CASSAGTVVETQYF.

The chain joins TRBV21-1 to TRBJ2-2; the DNA was not compared with TRBD2, the D call given in the table. TRBV21-1 is shown as a pseudogene. This CDR3 spans 16 amino acids. CDR3 sequence: CASSNSGRRNTGELFF. Written as DNA, the CDR3 is TGTGCCAGCAGCAACAGCGGGAGGCGGAACACCGGGGAGCTGTTTTTT.

This clone showed up just once. V and J are TRBV27 and TRBJ2-2; maybe TRBD1 (6 bases). Germline V CDR1 and CDR2: MNHEY, SMNVEV (reference sequence). With 6 bases removed from V and 6 bases from J, the gap between germline ends came to 14 bases. This CDR3 has 14 residues. CDR3 DNA: TGTGCCAGCAGGTCTACAGGGTTCTCCGGGGAGCTGTTTTTT. Amino acid sequence: CASRSTGFSGELFF.

The chain employs TRBV29-1 and TRBJ1-2; a weak D match, TRBD1 (5 bases). The germline V gene encodes CDR1 SQVTM and CDR2 ANQGSEA. This CDR3 is 11 amino acids long. The V end was cut by 6 bases, the J end by 3 bases, with 8 bases between. CDR3 DNA sequence: TGCAGCGTGGGGGTTGACTATGGCTACACCTTC. Protein product: CSVGVDYGYTF. The full variable domain, its missing parts supplied by reference TRBV29-1 and TRBJ1-2, is SAVISQKPSRDICQRGTSLTIQCQVDSQVTMMFWYRQQPGQSLTLIATANQGSEATYESGFVIDKFPISRPNLTFSTLTVSNMSPEDSSIYLCSVGVDYGYTFGSGTRLTVV.

This clone was seen just once. This chain joins TRBV19 and TRBJ2-7; D is uncertain. Germline CDR1 is LNHDA and CDR2 is SQIVND (reference sequence). Trimming stripped 5 bases from V and 10 bases from J, with 18 bases between. The CDR3 is 13 residues long. The CDR3 here is CASSGEFAERQYF. CDR3 coding DNA: TGTGCCAGTAGTGGTGAATTTGCTGAGCGCCAGTACTTC.

The chain recombines TRBV28 with TRBJ1-5, with TRBD1 identical over 10 bases. The CDR3 extends over 16 amino acids. V trimming: 7 bases; J trimming: 7 bases; junction bases outside the gene matches: 13. Germline V lookup: CDR1 MDHEN, CDR2 SYDVKM. CDR3 DNA: TGTGCCAGCACTCTACAAGGGGGGACAGGGGCACAGCCCCAGCATTTT. It translates to CASTLQGGTGAQPQHF.

The chain recombines TRBV29-1 with TRBJ1-4; possible D gene TRBD1, 5 bases. Germline V gene data show CDR1 as SQVTM and CDR2 as ANQGSEA. V dropped 6 bases and J dropped 3 bases, with 11 bases sitting between them. This CDR3 region has 13 residues. CDR3 amino acids: CSVRAGANEKLFF. CDR3 coding DNA: TGCAGCGTCCGCGCGGGGGCTAATGAAAAACTGTTTTTT.

The V gene is TRBV2, the J gene TRBJ1-1; D unclear. The germline V and J ends were trimmed by 5 bases and 6 bases, with 10 bases remaining between them. The CDR3 covers 12 residues. Germline V gene data show CDR1 as SNHLY and CDR2 as FYNNEI. DNA for the CDR3: TGTGCCAGCAGTCAGTTAACCCCTGAAGCTTTCTTT. The encoded protein is CASSQLTPEAFF.

CDR3 loop: CASSPGQGIRQPQHF. The CDR3 region has the DNA TGTGCCAGCAGTCCCGGGCAGGGGATACGTCAGCCCCAGCATTTT. The chain joins TRBV27 to TRBJ1-5, with a tentative D call TRBD1 (6 bases). Trimming removed 5 bases at V and 6 bases at J, with 17 bases between. Germline V gene data show CDR1 as MNHEY and CDR2 as SMNVEV (reference sequence). The CDR3 contains 15 residues.